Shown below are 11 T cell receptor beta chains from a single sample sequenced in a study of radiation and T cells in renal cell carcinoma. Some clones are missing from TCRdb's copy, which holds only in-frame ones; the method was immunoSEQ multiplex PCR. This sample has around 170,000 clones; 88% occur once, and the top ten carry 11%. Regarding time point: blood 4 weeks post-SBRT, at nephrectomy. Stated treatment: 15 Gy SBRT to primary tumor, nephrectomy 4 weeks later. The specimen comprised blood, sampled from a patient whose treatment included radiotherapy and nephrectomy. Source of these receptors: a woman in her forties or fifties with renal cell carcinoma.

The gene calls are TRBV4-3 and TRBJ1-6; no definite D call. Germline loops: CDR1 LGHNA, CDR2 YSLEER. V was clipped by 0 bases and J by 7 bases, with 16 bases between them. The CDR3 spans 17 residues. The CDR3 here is CASSQEVAGTANSPLHF. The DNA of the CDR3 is TGCGCCAGCAGCCAAGAAGTTGCGGGCACAGCGAATTCACCCCTCCACTTT.

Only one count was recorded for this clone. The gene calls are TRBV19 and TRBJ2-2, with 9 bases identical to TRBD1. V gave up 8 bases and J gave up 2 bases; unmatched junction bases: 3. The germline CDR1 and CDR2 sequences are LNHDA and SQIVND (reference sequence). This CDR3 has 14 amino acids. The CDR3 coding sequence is TGTGCCAGTCACAGGGGGCTCAACACCGGGGAGCTGTTTTTT. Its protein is CASHRGLNTGELFF.

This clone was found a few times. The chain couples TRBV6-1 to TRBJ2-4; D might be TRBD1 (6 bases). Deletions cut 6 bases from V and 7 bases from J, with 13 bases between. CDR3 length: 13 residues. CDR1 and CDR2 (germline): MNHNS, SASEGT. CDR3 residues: CASSPGQGNIQYF. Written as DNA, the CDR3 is TGTGCCAGCAGCCCGGGGCAGGGGAACATTCAGTACTTC.

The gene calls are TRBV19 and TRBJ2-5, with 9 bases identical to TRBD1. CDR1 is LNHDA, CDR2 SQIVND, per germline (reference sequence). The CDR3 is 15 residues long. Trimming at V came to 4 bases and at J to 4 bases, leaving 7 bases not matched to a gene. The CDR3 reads CASSSNRGRRETQYF. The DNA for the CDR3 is TGTGCCAGTAGTAGCAACAGGGGGCGGCGAGAGACCCAGTACTTC.

CDR3 sequence: CASSPANTEAFF. The CDR3 DNA is TGTGCCAGCAGCCCCGCCAACACTGAAGCTTTCTTT. The chain uses TRBV13 and TRBJ1-1, with unresolved D. Germline V gives CDR1 PRHDT, CDR2 FYEKMQ (reference sequence). With 5 bases removed from V and 2 bases from J, the gap between germline ends came to 6 bases. The length of the CDR3 is 12 residues.

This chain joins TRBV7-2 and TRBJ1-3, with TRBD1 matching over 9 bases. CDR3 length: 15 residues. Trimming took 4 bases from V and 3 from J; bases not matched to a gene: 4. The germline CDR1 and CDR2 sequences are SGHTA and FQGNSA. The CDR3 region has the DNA TGTGCCAGCAGCTACAGGGGGCTAAGTGGAAACACCATATATTTT. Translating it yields CASSYRGLSGNTIYF.

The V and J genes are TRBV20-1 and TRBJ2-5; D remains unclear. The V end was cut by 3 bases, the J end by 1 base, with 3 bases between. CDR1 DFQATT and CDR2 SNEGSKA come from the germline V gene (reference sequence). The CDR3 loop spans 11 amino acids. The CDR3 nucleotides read TGCAGTGCTAGTAGCCAAGAGACCCAGTACTTC. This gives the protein CSASSQETQYF.

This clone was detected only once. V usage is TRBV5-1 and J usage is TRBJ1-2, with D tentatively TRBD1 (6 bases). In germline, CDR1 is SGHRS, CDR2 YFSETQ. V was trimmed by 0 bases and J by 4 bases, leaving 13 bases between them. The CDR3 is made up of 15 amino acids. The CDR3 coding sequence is TGCGCCAGCAGCTTGGAGGGGGACGCGGGCTATGGCTACACCTTC. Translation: CASSLEGDAGYGYTF.

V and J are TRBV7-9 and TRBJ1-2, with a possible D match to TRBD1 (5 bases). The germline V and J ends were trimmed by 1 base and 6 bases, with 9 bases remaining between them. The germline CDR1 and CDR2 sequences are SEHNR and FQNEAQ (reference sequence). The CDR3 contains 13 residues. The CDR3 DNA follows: TGTGCCAGCAGCTTAGGTTTACAGGATGGCTACACCTTC. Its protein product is CASSLGLQDGYTF.

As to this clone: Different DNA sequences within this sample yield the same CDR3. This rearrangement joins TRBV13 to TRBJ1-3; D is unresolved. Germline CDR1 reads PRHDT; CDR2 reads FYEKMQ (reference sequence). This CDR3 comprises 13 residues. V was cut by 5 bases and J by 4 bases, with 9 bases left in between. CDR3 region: CASSHLAGNTIYF. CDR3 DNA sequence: TGTGCCAGCAGCCACTTAGCCGGAAACACCATATATTTT.

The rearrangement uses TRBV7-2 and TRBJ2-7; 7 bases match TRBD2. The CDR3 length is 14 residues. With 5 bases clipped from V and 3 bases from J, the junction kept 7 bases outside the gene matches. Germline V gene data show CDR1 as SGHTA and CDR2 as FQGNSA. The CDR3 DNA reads TGTGCCAGCAGCGCTCTAGCGGCGGTCTACGAGCAGTACTTC. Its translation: CASSALAAVYEQYF.